This TCR beta chain is from a study of human T cells and chemical hapten exposure. Overall study results and limits: Once DPC sensitization occurred, TCRs above 1 in 1000 frequency showed no change. Relative to control repertoires, expanded TCRs gave rise to significantly more large CDR3 similarity clusters.

This clonotype occurred many times. Its antigen is not known. What the library attached to individual cDNA molecules were unique molecular identifiers. In the study's own analysis: The median was about 96,000 TCRs per sample, ranging roughly 20,000 to 750,000. TCRdb redid the calling of the RACE reads with MiXCR, one entry per CDR3 protein. These V and J calls rely on TCRdb rather than the paper's analysis. The profile covers 55,000 to 75,000 distinct CDR3 sequences, with 6.5% to 8.5% appearing a single time and more than 1.5% taken by the ten largest. Time point reported: pre-sensitization, week 0. As for treatment: therapeutic diphenylcyclopropenone sensitization with weekly scalp DPC. The CDR3 spans 16 residues. Germline V lookup: CDR1 LGHNA, CDR2 YNFKEQ. The V end was cut by 4 bases, the J end by 0 bases, with 14 bases between.

The chain carries TRBV4-2 and TRBJ2-3; D gene uncertain. The source was whole blood, collected in connection with sensitization to the hapten diphenylcyclopropenone (DPC). The receptor was derived from a woman in her thirties with alopecia areata. Some clones in this sample may be carry-over from other donors' samples. CDR3 sequence (DNA): TGTGCCAGCAGCCCACAACAGCAATCAAGCACAGATACGCAGTATTTT. The encoded protein is CASSPQQQSSTDTQYF.